A single sample gave rise to the 5 T cell receptor beta chains below, sequenced in a study of T cell changes during pregnancy in multiple sclerosis. The method was immunoSEQ multiplex PCR; TCRdb's version includes in-frame clones alone and lacks a portion of them. Of fewer than 85,000 clones listed, roughly 93% were seen once; the top ten hold 2.5%. The source was peripheral blood, collected in the third trimester of pregnancy. All receptors derive from a female donor with multiple sclerosis, enrolled in a pregnancy study.

This clone appeared once. This chain uses TRBV9 with TRBJ2-5; D unresolved. CDR1 SGDLS and CDR2 YYNGEE come from the germline V gene. V was cut by 3 bases and J by 1 base, with 7 bases left in between. The CDR3 contains 13 residues. The CDR3 loop is CASSAALQETQYF. The CDR3 DNA follows: TGTGCCAGCAGCGCCGCGCTCCAAGAGACCCAGTACTTC.

As for this clone: This CDR3 is also generated by other DNA sequences in the sample. The rearrangement uses TRBV19 and TRBJ1-2; the D is unclear. This CDR3 spans 12 amino acids. Per germline, CDR1 LNHDA and CDR2 SQIVND (reference sequence). Trimming took off 3 bases at V and 5 bases at J, with 7 bases between the two ends. This chain's CDR3 is CASSISVYGYTF. CDR3 DNA sequence: TGTGCCAGTAGTATCTCAGTTTATGGCTACACCTTC. Looking up the rest from reference TRBV19 and TRBJ1-2 gives the full variable domain: DGGITQSPKYLFRKEGQNVTLSCEQNLNHDAMYWYRQDPGQGLRLIYYSQIVNDFQKGDIAEGYSVSREKKESFPLTVTSAQKNPTAFYLCASSISVYGYTFGSGTRLTVV.

The chain has TRBV19 and TRBJ2-6; TRBD2 agrees at 8 bases. There are 17 residues in the CDR3. The V gene's germline CDR1 is LNHDA and CDR2 SQIVND (reference sequence). V was pared by 1 base and J by 0 bases, with 2 bases of the junction left unmatched. For the CDR3, the DNA is TGTGCCAGTAGTATAGTAGCGGGGAGCTCTGGGGCCAACGTCCTGACTTTC. It specifies CASSIVAGSSGANVLTF.

This clone was seen only once. This chain uses TRBV14 with TRBJ1-2; D is undetermined. Trimming shortened V by 6 bases and J by 7 bases, and 18 bases separated the two germline ends. The CDR3 is 14 amino acids. Germline CDR1 reads SGHDN; CDR2 reads FVKESK. In nucleotides, the CDR3 is TGTGCCAGCAGTCCACCCGGGATATGGGTTGGCTACACCTTC. Amino acids: CASSPPGIWVGYTF.

V usage is TRBV19 and J usage is TRBJ1-5; 9 bases map to TRBD1. CDR3 size: 15 residues. The germline V gene encodes CDR1 LNHDA and CDR2 SQIVND (reference sequence). After removal of 3 bases from V and 7 bases from J, the junction contained 7 bases not matched to a gene. The CDR3 reads CASSIGTGWIQPQHF. DNA of the CDR3: TGTGCCAGTAGTATCGGGACAGGGTGGATCCAGCCCCAGCATTTT.